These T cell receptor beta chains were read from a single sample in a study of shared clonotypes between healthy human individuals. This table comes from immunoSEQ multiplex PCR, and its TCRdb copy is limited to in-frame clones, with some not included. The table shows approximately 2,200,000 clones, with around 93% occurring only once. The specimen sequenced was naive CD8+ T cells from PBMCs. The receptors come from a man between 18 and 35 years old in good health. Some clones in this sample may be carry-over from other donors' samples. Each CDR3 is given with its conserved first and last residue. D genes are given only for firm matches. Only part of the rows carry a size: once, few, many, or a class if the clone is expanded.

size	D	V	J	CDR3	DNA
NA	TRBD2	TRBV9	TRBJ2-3	CASSVEQAGGINTQYF	TGTGCCAGCAGCGTGGAACAGGCGGGAGGAATAAATACGCAGTATTTT
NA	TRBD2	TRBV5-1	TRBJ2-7	CASSWREVHEQYF	TGCGCCAGCAGCTGGCGGGAGGTCCACGAGCAGTACTTC
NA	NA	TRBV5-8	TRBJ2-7	CASSLAGFLHEQYF	TGTGCCAGCAGCTTGGCGGGGTTTCTCCACGAGCAGTACTTC
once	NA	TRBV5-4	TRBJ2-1	CASRQDSYNEQFF	TGTGCCAGCAGGCAGGACAGCTACAATGAGCAGTTCTTC
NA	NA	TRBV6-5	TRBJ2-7	CASSYGTYEQYF	TGTGCCAGCAGTTACGGGACGTACGAGCAGTACTTC
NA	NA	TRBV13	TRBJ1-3	CASSTIQGQENTIYF	TGTGCCAGCAGCACTATCCAGGGGCAGGAGAACACCATATATTTT
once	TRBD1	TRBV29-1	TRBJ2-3	CSVGSGGQDTQYF	TGCAGCGTTGGTTCAGGGGGCCAAGATACGCAGTATTTT
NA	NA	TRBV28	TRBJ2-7	CASSRHSSYEQYF	TGTGCCAGCAGTAGGCACTCTTCATACGAGCAGTACTTC
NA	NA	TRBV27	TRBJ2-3	CASSLNSHTQYF	TGTGCCAGCAGTCTCAACAGCCATACGCAGTATTTT
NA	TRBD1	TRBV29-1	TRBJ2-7	CSVDTGTGPFYEQYF	TGCAGCGTTGACACCGGGACAGGGCCTTTCTACGAGCAGTACTTC
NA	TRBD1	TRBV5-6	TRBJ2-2	CASSGKGAWTGELFF	TGTGCCAGCAGCGGGAAGGGGGCTTGGACCGGGGAGCTGTTTTTT
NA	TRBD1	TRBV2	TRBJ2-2	CASSGDRGLAGELFF	TGTGCCAGCAGTGGAGACAGGGGGCTTGCCGGGGAGCTGTTTTTT
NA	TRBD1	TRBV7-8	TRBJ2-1	CASSSRGNPYNEQFF	TGTGCCAGCAGCTCCAGGGGGAACCCCTACAATGAGCAGTTCTTC
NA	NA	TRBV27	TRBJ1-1	CASSLRQGNTEAFF	TGTGCCAGCAGTTTACGCCAGGGGAACACTGAAGCTTTCTTT
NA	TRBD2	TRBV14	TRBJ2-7	CASSLYSQGLADYEQYF	TGTGCCAGCAGCCTATATTCGCAGGGACTAGCAGATTACGAGCAGTACTTC
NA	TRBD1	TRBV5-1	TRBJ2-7	CASSTRTGGYEQYF	TGCGCCAGCAGCACTCGGACAGGGGGCTACGAGCAGTACTTC
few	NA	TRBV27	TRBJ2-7	CASSLLQGYEQYF	TGTGCCAGCAGTTTATTACAGGGTTACGAGCAGTACTTC
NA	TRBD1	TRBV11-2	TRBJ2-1	CAIPGQGYNEQFF	TGTGCCATCCCGGGACAGGGGTACAATGAGCAGTTCTTC
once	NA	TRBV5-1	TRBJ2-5	CASSFDPGEFQETQYF	TGCGCCAGCAGCTTCGACCCCGGGGAGTTTCAGGAGACCCAGTACTTC
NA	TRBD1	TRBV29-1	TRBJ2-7	CSVEFMGQVDSYEQYF	TGCAGCGTTGAGTTTATGGGACAGGTAGACTCCTACGAGCAGTACTTC
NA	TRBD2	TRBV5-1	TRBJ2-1	CASSPARSFTGLAGYEQFF	TGCGCCAGCAGCCCTGCCCGTTCCTTCACTGGACTAGCGGGATATGAGCAGTTCTTC
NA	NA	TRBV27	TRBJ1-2	CASSLGANYGYTF	TGTGCCAGCAGTTTGGGCGCTAACTATGGCTACACCTTC
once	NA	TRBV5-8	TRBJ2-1	CASSLDPGTLYEQFF	TGTGCCAGCAGCTTGGACCCGGGCACTCTATATGAGCAGTTCTTC
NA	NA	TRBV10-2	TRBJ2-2	CASSELGNTGELFF	TGCGCCAGCAGTGAATTAGGGAACACCGGGGAGCTGTTTTTT
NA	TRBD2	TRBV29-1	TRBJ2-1	CSVEAAGTSGSGTHNEQFF	TGCAGCGTTGAAGCCGCCGGGACTAGCGGGAGCGGGACGCACAATGAGCAGTTCTTC
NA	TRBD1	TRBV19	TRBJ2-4	CASSRDRGFTIQYF	TGTGCCAGTAGCCGGGACAGGGGCTTTACCATTCAGTACTTC
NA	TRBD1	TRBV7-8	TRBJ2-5	CASSLHQTGKVQETQYF	TGTGCCAGCAGCCTTCACCAGACAGGGAAAGTCCAAGAGACCCAGTACTTC
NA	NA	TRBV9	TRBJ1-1	CASSSDGGTEAFF	TGTGCCAGCAGCTCAGACGGGGGGACTGAAGCTTTCTTT
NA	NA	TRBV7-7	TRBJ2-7	CASSQTVAYEQYF	TGTGCCAGCAGCCAAACGGTCGCCTACGAGCAGTACTTC
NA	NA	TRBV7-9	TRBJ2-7	CASSGGTTSYEQYF	TGTGCCAGCAGCGGGGGGACAACCTCCTACGAGCAGTACTTC
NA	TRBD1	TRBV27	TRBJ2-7	CASSLFFGQGASYEQYF	TGTGCCAGCAGTTTATTTTTTGGACAGGGGGCATCCTACGAGCAGTACTTC
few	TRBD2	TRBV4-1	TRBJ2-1	CASSRKGTSGNNEQFF	TGCGCCAGCAGCCGCAAGGGGACTAGCGGAAACAATGAGCAGTTCTTC
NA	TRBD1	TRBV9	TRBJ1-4	CASSDTWAGTGNHTKVVYEKLFF	TGTGCCAGCAGCGACACTTGGGCCGGGACAGGGAACCACACAAAGGTGGTGTATGAAAAACTGTTTTTT
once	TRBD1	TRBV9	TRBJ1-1	CASSARGDRGVTFF	TGTGCCAGCAGCGCCAGGGGGGACAGGGGCGTCACTTTCTTT
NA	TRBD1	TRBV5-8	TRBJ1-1	CASSFRSTGDKNTEAFF	TGTGCCAGCAGCTTTCGATCCACAGGGGACAAGAACACTGAAGCTTTCTTT
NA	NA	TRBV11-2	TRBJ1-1	CASSLDSPGLNTEAFF	TGTGCCAGCAGCTTAGACTCGCCGGGGTTGAACACTGAAGCTTTCTTT
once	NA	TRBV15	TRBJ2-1	CATSRSSSYEQFF	TGTGCCACCAGCAGATCCTCATCTTATGAGCAGTTCTTC
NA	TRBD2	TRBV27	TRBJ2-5	CASSYLAGPGQETQYF	TGTGCCAGCAGTTATCTAGCGGGGCCGGGGCAAGAGACCCAGTACTTC
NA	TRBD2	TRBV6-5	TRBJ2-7	CASSPRLAREQYF	TGTGCCAGCAGTCCCCGACTAGCGCGCGAGCAGTACTTC
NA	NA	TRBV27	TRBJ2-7	CASSLLGPSYEQYF	TGTGCCAGCAGCCTCCTCGGGCCCAGCTACGAGCAGTACTTC
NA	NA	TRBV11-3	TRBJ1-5	CASSLDRDNAFYQPQHF	TGTGCCAGCAGCTTAGACAGGGACAACGCGTTTTATCAGCCCCAGCATTTT
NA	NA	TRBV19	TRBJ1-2	CASSTPFGAYGYTF	TGTGCCAGTAGTACCCCTTTTGGGGCGTACGGCTACACCTTC
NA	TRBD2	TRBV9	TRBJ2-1	CASSVWEGGEQFF	TGTGCCAGCAGCGTATGGGAGGGAGGCGAGCAGTTCTTC
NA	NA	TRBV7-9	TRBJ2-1	CASSLDPKGTYNEQFF	TGTGCCAGCAGCTTAGACCCTAAGGGGACCTACAATGAGCAGTTCTTC
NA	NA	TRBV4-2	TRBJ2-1	CASNPTWDASYNEQFF	TGTGCCAGCAACCCCACATGGGACGCCTCCTACAATGAGCAGTTCTTC
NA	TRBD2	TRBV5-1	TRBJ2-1	CASSFLELAGNNEQFF	TGCGCCAGCAGCTTCCTTGAACTAGCGGGGAACAATGAGCAGTTCTTC
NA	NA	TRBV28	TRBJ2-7	CASSLTGYEQYF	TGTGCCAGCAGTTTGACAGGCTACGAGCAGTACTTC
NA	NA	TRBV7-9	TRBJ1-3	CASSFVAGHSGNTIYF	TGTGCCAGCAGCTTCGTGGCAGGGCACTCTGGAAACACCATATATTTT